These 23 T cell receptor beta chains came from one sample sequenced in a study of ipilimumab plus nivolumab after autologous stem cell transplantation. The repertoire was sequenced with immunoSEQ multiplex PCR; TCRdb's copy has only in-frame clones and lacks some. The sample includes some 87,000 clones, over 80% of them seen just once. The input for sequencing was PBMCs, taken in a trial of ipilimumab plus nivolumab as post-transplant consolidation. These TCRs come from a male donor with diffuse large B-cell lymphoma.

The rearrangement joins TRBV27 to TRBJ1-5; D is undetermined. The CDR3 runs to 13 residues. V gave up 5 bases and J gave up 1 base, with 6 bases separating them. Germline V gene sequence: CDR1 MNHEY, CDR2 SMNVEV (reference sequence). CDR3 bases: TGTGCCAGCAGTCACGGGAGCAATCAGCCCCAGCATTTT. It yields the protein CASSHGSNQPQHF.

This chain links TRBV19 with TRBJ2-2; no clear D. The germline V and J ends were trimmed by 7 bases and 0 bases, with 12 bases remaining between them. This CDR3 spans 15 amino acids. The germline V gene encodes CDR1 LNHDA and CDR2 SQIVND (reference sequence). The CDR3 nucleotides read TGTGCCAGTAACGGCGACAAGACGAACACCGGGGAGCTGTTTTTT. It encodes CASNGDKTNTGELFF.

CDR3 loop: CASSPTGNGELFF. For the CDR3, the DNA is TGTGCCAGCAGCCCCACCGGGAACGGGGAGCTGTTTTTT. The chain is built from TRBV7-9 and TRBJ2-2; D perhaps matches TRBD2 (5 bases). The V and J ends lost 5 bases and 7 bases respectively, with 11 bases between them. The CDR3 has 13 residues. Germline CDR1 reads SEHNR; CDR2 reads FQNEAQ (reference sequence).

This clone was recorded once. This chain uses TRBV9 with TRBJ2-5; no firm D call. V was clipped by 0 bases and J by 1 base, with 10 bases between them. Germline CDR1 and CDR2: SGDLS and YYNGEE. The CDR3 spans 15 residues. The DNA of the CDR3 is TGTGCCAGCAGCGTAGTACCCACTACCCAAGAGACCCAGTACTTC. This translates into CASSVVPTTQETQYF.

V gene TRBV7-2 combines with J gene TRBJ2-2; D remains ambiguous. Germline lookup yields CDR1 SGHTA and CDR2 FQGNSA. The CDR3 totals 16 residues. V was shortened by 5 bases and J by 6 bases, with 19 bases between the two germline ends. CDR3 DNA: TGTGCCAGCAGCCCGCGTCACGCTCCCGACGCCGGGGAGCTGTTTTTT. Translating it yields CASSPRHAPDAGELFF. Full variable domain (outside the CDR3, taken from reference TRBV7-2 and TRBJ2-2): GAGVSQSPSNKVTEKGKDVELRCDPISGHTALYWYRQSLGQGLEFLIYFQGNSAPDKSGLPSDRFSAERTGGSVSTLTIQRTQQEDSAVYLCASSPRHAPDAGELFFGEGSRLTVL.

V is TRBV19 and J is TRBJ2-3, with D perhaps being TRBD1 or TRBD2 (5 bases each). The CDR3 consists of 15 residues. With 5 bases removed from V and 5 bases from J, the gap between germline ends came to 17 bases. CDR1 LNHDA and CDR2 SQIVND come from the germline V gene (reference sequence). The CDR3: CASSGPGLGGDTQYF. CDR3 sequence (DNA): TGTGCCAGTAGTGGTCCAGGGCTTGGGGGAGATACGCAGTATTTT. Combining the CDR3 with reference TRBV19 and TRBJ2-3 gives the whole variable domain DGGITQSPKYLFRKEGQNVTLSCEQNLNHDAMYWYRQDPGQGLRLIYYSQIVNDFQKGDIAEGYSVSREKKESFPLTVTSAQKNPTAFYLCASSGPGLGGDTQYFGPGTRLTVL.

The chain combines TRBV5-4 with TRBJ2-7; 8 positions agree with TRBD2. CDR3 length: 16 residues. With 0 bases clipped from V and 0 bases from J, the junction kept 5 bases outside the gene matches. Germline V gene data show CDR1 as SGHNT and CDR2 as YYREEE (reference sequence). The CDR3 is CASSLGGGGSSYEQYF. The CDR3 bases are TGTGCCAGCAGCTTGGGTGGCGGGGGGAGCTCCTACGAGCAGTACTTC.

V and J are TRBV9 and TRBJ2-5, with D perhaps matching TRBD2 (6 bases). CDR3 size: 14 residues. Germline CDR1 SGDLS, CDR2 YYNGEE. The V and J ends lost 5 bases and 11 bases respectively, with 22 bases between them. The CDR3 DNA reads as TGTGCCAGCAGTCCCGGAGGGCAGGGCCGGGAGCAGTACTTC. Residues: CASSPGGQGREQYF.

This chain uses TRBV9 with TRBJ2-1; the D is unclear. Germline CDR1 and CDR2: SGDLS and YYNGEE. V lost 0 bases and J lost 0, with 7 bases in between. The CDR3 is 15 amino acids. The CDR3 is CASSVAHSSYNEQFF. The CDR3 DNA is TGTGCCAGCAGCGTAGCTCATAGCTCCTACAATGAGCAGTTCTTC.

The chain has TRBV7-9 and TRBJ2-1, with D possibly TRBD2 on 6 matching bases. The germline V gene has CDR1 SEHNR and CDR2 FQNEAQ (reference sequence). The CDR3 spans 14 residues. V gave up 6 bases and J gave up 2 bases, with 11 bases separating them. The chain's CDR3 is CASRHSGTYNEQFF. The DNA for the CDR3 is TGTGCCAGCAGACATAGCGGAACCTACAATGAGCAGTTCTTC.

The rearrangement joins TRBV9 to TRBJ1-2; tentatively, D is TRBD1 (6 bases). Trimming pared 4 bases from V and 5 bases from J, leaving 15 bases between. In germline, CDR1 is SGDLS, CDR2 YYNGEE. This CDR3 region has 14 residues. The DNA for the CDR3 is TGTGCCAGCAGCCCCCTAGGGGGGCAATATGGCTACACCTTC. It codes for CASSPLGGQYGYTF.

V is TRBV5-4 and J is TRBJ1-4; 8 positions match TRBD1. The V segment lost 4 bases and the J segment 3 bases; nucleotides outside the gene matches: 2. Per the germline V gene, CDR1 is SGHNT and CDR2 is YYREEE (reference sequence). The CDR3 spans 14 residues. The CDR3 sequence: CASSQGAANEKLFF. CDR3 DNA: TGTGCCAGCAGCCAGGGGGCGGCTAATGAAAAACTGTTTTTT.

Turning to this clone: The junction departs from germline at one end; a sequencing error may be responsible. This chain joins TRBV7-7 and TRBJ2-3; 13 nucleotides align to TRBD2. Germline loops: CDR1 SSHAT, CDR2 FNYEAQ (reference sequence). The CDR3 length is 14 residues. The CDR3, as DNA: TGTGCTAGCAGCCCGGGACTAGCGGGACAAACGCAGTATTTT. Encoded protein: CASSPGLAGQTQYF.

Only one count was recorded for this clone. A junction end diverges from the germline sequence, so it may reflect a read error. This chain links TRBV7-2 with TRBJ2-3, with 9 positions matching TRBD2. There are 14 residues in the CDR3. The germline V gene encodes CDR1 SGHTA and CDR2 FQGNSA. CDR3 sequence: CASSIAGVTDTQYF. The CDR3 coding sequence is TGTGCCAGCAGCATAGCGGGGGTCACAGATACGCAGTATTTT.

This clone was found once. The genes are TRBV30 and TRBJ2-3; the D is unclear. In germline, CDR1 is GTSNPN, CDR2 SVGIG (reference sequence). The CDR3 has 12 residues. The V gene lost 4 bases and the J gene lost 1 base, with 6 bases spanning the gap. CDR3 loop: CAWIAGTDTQYF. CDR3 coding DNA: TGTGCCTGGATCGCAGGCACAGATACGCAGTATTTT.

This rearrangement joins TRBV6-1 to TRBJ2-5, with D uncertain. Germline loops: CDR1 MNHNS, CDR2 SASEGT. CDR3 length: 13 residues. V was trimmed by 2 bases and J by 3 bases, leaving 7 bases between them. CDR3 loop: CASSEQLEETQYF. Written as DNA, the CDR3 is TGTGCCAGCAGTGAACAGCTAGAAGAGACCCAGTACTTC.

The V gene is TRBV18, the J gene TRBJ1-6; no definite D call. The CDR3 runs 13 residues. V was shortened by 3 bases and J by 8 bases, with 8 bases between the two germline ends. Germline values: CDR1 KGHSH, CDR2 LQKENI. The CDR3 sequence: CASSPSRDSPLHF. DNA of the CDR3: TGTGCCAGCTCACCCTCGAGGGATTCACCCCTCCACTTT. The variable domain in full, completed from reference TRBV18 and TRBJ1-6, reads NAGVMQNPRHLVRRRGQEARLRCSPMKGHSHVYWYRQLPEEGLKFMVYLQKENIIDESGMPKERFSAEFPKEGPSILRIQQVVRGDSAAYFCASSPSRDSPLHFGNGTRLTVT.

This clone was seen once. The CDR3 DNA reads TGCGCCAGCAGCTTGGAGGTCGGGGGTGCAGATACGCAGTATTTT. It translates to CASSLEVGGADTQYF. The rearrangement links TRBV5-1 to TRBJ2-3, with D perhaps TRBD2 (6 bases). The CDR3 has 15 amino acids. The germline V and J ends were trimmed by 0 bases and 4 bases, with 12 bases remaining between them. In germline, CDR1 is SGHRS, CDR2 YFSETQ.

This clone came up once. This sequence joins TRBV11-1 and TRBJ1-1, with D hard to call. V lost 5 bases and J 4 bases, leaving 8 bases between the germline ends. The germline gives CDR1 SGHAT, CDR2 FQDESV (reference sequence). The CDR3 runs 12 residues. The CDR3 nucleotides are TGTGCCAGCAGCCCCGTTGGCACTGAAGCTTTCTTT. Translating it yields CASSPVGTEAFF.

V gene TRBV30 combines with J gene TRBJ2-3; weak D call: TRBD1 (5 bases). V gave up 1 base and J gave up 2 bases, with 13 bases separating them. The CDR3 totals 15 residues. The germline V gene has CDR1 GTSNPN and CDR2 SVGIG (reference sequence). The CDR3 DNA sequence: TGTGCCTGGAGTGATACAGGTACCTACACAGATACGCAGTATTTT. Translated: CAWSDTGTYTDTQYF.

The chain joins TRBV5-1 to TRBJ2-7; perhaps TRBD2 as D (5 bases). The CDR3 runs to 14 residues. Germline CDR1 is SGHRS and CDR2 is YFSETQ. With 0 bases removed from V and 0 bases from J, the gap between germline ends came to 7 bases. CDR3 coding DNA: TGCGCCAGCAGCTTGGTCGGAGGCTCCTACGAGCAGTACTTC. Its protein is CASSLVGGSYEQYF.

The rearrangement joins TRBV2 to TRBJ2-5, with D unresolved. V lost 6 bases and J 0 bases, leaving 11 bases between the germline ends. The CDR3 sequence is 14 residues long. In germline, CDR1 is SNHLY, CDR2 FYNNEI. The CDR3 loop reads CASSQNSYQETQYF. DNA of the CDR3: TGTGCCAGCAGCCAAAACTCCTACCAAGAGACCCAGTACTTC.

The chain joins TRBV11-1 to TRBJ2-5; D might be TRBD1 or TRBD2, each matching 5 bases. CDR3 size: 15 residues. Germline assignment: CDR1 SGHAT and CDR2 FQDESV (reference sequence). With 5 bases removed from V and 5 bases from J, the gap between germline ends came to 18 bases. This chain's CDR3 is CASSKSGTLGETQYF. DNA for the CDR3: TGTGCCAGCAGCAAATCCGGGACCCTAGGGGAGACCCAGTACTTC.